Listed below are T cell receptor beta chains from one sample, sequenced in a study of vaccination and CD4 T cells after COVID-19. Antigen specificity for these receptors is unknown. TCRdb re-called the PCR reads with MiXCR, one entry per CDR3 protein. The data show some 11,000 distinct CDR3 sequences, 40% to 50% seen once. The sample was CD4+ T cells from blood, cultured in vitro. The source of these receptors is a human donor who had recovered from COVID-19. CDR3s include the opening cysteine and the closing phenylalanine or tryptophan. Each record gives: clone size, D gene, CDR3 length, J gene, V gene, CDR3 protein, CDR3 DNA. The D gene is left open where the match is weak. Expanded clones are given a class, and other clones once, few, many or no size at all.

abundance: few; d_gene: .; len: 14; j_gene: TRBJ1-5; v_gene: TRBV12-3/TRBV12-4; CDR3aa: CASSLLDGNQPQHF; CDR3nt: TGTGCCAGCAGTTTATTGGACGGAAATCAGCCCCAGCATTTT
abundance: .; d_gene: TRBD1; len: 14; j_gene: TRBJ1-2; v_gene: TRBV20-1; CDR3aa: CSALTGGIQGGYTF; CDR3nt: TGCAGTGCCCTGACAGGGGGCATTCAGGGTGGCTACACCTTC
abundance: .; d_gene: .; len: 13; j_gene: TRBJ1-5; v_gene: TRBV12-3/TRBV12-4; CDR3aa: CASSASIGEPQHF; CDR3nt: TGTGCCAGCAGCGCCTCGATCGGCGAGCCCCAGCATTTT
abundance: .; d_gene: .; len: 16; j_gene: TRBJ1-6; v_gene: TRBV2; CDR3aa: CASIPRAKGDNSPLHF; CDR3nt: TGTGCCAGCATCCCCCGGGCGAAGGGAGATAATTCACCCCTCCACTTT
abundance: .; d_gene: .; len: 13; j_gene: TRBJ2-4; v_gene: TRBV2; CDR3aa: CASRARRSGIQYF; CDR3nt: TGTGCCAGCAGAGCGAGGAGGAGTGGCATTCAGTACTTC
abundance: .; d_gene: .; len: 13; j_gene: TRBJ2-3; v_gene: TRBV20-1; CDR3aa: CSASRGTTDTQYF; CDR3nt: TGCAGTGCTAGCCGCGGGACCACAGATACGCAGTATTTT
abundance: .; d_gene: .; len: 15; j_gene: TRBJ2-6; v_gene: TRBV20-1; CDR3aa: CSASGRDSGANVLTF; CDR3nt: TGCAGTGCTAGCGGCCGAGACTCTGGGGCCAACGTCCTGACTTTC
abundance: medium-sized; d_gene: .; len: 14; j_gene: TRBJ1-6; v_gene: TRBV6-1; CDR3aa: CASNTAGNNSPLHF; CDR3nt: TGTGCCAGTAATACCGCCGGGAATAATTCACCCCTCCACTTT
abundance: .; d_gene: .; len: 13; j_gene: TRBJ1-5; v_gene: TRBV14; CDR3aa: CASSPGPGEPQHF; CDR3nt: TGTGCCAGCAGCCCCGGACCCGGGGAGCCCCAGCATTTT
abundance: few; d_gene: TRBD1; len: 15; j_gene: TRBJ2-5; v_gene: TRBV19; CDR3aa: CASSIARDRQETQYF; CDR3nt: TGTGCCAGTAGTATAGCCCGGGACAGACAAGAGACCCAGTACTTC
abundance: .; d_gene: .; len: 16; j_gene: TRBJ2-2; v_gene: TRBV10-3; CDR3aa: CAISESGGGGTGELFF; CDR3nt: TGTGCCATCAGTGAGTCCGGGGGCGGGGGCACCGGGGAGCTGTTTTTT
abundance: once; d_gene: .; len: 14; j_gene: TRBJ2-5; v_gene: TRBV18; CDR3aa: CASSPLPGAETQYF; CDR3nt: TGTGCCAGCTCACCCCTTCCGGGGGCAGAGACCCAGTACTTC
abundance: .; d_gene: TRBD1; len: 15; j_gene: TRBJ2-3; v_gene: TRBV5-4; CDR3aa: CASSSGTGLTDTQYF; CDR3nt: TGTGCCAGCAGTTCCGGGACAGGGTTGACAGATACGCAGTATTTT
abundance: few; d_gene: .; len: 14; j_gene: TRBJ2-2; v_gene: TRBV11-3; CDR3aa: CASQARVNTGELFF; CDR3nt: TGTGCCAGCCAAGCCAGAGTGAACACCGGGGAGCTGTTTTTT
abundance: .; d_gene: .; len: 17; j_gene: TRBJ2-1; v_gene: TRBV14; CDR3aa: CASSKSGGGSGNNEQFF; CDR3nt: TGTGCCAGCAGCAAATCTGGGGGCGGGAGTGGAAACAATGAGCAGTTCTTC
abundance: .; d_gene: .; len: 15; j_gene: TRBJ2-4; v_gene: TRBV6-1; CDR3aa: CASSSAGVVKNIQYF; CDR3nt: TGTGCCAGCAGCTCCGCAGGGGTCGTCAAAAACATTCAGTACTTC
abundance: .; d_gene: TRBD2; len: 15; j_gene: TRBJ2-7; v_gene: TRBV30; CDR3aa: CAWSLRAGGTYEQYF; CDR3nt: TGTGCCTGGAGTTTACGAGCGGGAGGGACCTACGAGCAGTACTTC
abundance: .; d_gene: TRBD2; len: 15; j_gene: TRBJ2-3; v_gene: TRBV20-1; CDR3aa: CSASSLAGGGDTQYF; CDR3nt: TGCAGTGCCTCCTCTCTAGCGGGGGGGGGGGATACGCAGTATTTT
abundance: .; d_gene: TRBD2; len: 16; j_gene: TRBJ2-3; v_gene: TRBV19; CDR3aa: CASSRTSGRNTDTQYF; CDR3nt: TGTGCCAGTAGTCGGACTAGCGGGAGGAACACAGATACGCAGTATTTT
abundance: .; d_gene: TRBD1; len: 14; j_gene: TRBJ1-2; v_gene: TRBV19; CDR3aa: CASSITGQGGGYTF; CDR3nt: TGTGCCAGTAGTATAACTGGACAGGGCGGTGGCTACACCTTC
abundance: few; d_gene: .; len: 18; j_gene: TRBJ2-1; v_gene: TRBV28; CDR3aa: CASSFPSGRPHSGNEQFF; CDR3nt: TGTGCCAGCAGTTTCCCCTCGGGTAGGCCCCATAGCGGCAATGAGCAGTTCTTC
abundance: .; d_gene: .; len: 16; j_gene: TRBJ2-6; v_gene: TRBV28; CDR3aa: CASRETDPSGANVLTF; CDR3nt: TGTGCCAGCAGGGAGACGGACCCCTCTGGGGCCAACGTCCTGACTTTC
abundance: few; d_gene: TRBD2; len: 14; j_gene: TRBJ2-1; v_gene: TRBV6-1; CDR3aa: CASSISGIHNEQFF; CDR3nt: TGTGCCAGCAGTATTAGCGGGATTCACAATGAGCAGTTCTTC
abundance: few; d_gene: TRBD1; len: 14; j_gene: TRBJ1-1; v_gene: TRBV7-2; CDR3aa: CASSKTGLNTEAFF; CDR3nt: TGTGCCAGCAGCAAGACAGGGTTGAACACTGAAGCTTTCTTT
abundance: .; d_gene: .; len: 13; j_gene: TRBJ2-7; v_gene: TRBV6-5; CDR3aa: CASSYERSYEQYF; CDR3nt: TGTGCCAGCAGTTACGAAAGATCCTACGAGCAGTACTTC
abundance: few; d_gene: .; len: 14; j_gene: TRBJ1-3; v_gene: TRBV7-6; CDR3aa: CASSLGQSGNTIYF; CDR3nt: TGTGCCAGCAGCTTAGGGCAGTCTGGAAACACCATATATTTT
abundance: once; d_gene: .; len: 12; j_gene: TRBJ2-7; v_gene: TRBV30; CDR3aa: CAWRGVYYEQYF; CDR3nt: TGTGCCTGGAGAGGGGTATACTACGAGCAGTACTTC
abundance: .; d_gene: .; len: 14; j_gene: TRBJ2-3; v_gene: TRBV7-2; CDR3aa: CASSLVLSPDTQYF; CDR3nt: TGTGCCAGCAGCTTAGTGCTAAGCCCAGATACGCAGTATTTT
abundance: .; d_gene: .; len: 16; j_gene: TRBJ2-5; v_gene: TRBV28; CDR3aa: CASSSSSADAGETQYF; CDR3nt: TGTGCCAGCAGTTCCTCATCGGCGGATGCTGGAGAGACCCAGTACTTC
abundance: .; d_gene: .; len: 13; j_gene: TRBJ2-5; v_gene: TRBV10-2; CDR3aa: CASSGQFQETQYF; CDR3nt: TGCGCCAGCTCCGGACAGTTCCAAGAGACCCAGTACTTC
abundance: .; d_gene: .; len: 11; j_gene: TRBJ2-1; v_gene: TRBV6-1; CDR3aa: CASSLSAEQFF; CDR3nt: TGTGCCAGCAGTCTGAGTGCTGAGCAGTTCTTC
abundance: .; d_gene: .; len: 15; j_gene: TRBJ2-1; v_gene: TRBV28; CDR3aa: CASSLVSGARNEQFF; CDR3nt: TGTGCCAGCAGTTTGGTGTCCGGGGCTAGGAATGAGCAGTTCTTC
abundance: .; d_gene: .; len: 14; j_gene: TRBJ2-5; v_gene: TRBV6-1; CDR3aa: CASSELDGMETQYF; CDR3nt: TGTGCCAGCAGTGAATTGGACGGAATGGAGACCCAGTACTTC
abundance: .; d_gene: .; len: 16; j_gene: TRBJ1-5; v_gene: TRBV4-2; CDR3aa: CASSQEGGRKQQPQHF; CDR3nt: TGTGCCAGCAGCCAAGAGGGGGGGCGAAAGCAGCAGCCCCAGCATTTT
abundance: .; d_gene: .; len: 16; j_gene: TRBJ2-2; v_gene: TRBV11-3; CDR3aa: CASSLDGGSNTGELFF; CDR3nt: TGTGCCAGCAGCTTAGATGGGGGGTCGAACACCGGGGAGCTGTTTTTT
abundance: .; d_gene: .; len: 14; j_gene: TRBJ2-7; v_gene: TRBV25-1; CDR3aa: CASSEGWAGYEQYF; CDR3nt: TGTGCCAGCAGTGAGGGTTGGGCGGGATACGAGCAGTACTTC
abundance: large; d_gene: TRBD2; len: 17; j_gene: TRBJ2-1; v_gene: TRBV20-1; CDR3aa: CSARGRGEAGGPNEQFF; CDR3nt: TGCAGTGCTAGAGGTCGCGGGGAGGCGGGAGGCCCCAATGAGCAGTTCTTC
abundance: once; d_gene: .; len: 15; j_gene: TRBJ2-7; v_gene: TRBV7-7; CDR3aa: CASSRSRGATYEQYF; CDR3nt: TGTGCTAGCAGCCGATCCCGTGGGGCAACCTACGAGCAGTACTTC
abundance: few; d_gene: .; len: 13; j_gene: TRBJ1-1; v_gene: TRBV2; CDR3aa: CASSDSPYREAFF; CDR3nt: TGTGCCAGCAGTGACAGCCCTTACCGTGAAGCTTTCTTT
abundance: once; d_gene: .; len: 14; j_gene: TRBJ2-1; v_gene: TRBV7-3; CDR3aa: CASSPLSSGNEQFF; CDR3nt: TGTGCCAGCAGCCCCCTTTCCAGCGGCAATGAGCAGTTCTTC
abundance: .; d_gene: .; len: 14; j_gene: TRBJ2-5; v_gene: TRBV5-1; CDR3aa: CASSLALDGETQYF; CDR3nt: TGCGCCAGCAGCTTGGCTCTGGACGGGGAGACCCAGTACTTC
abundance: .; d_gene: TRBD2; len: 17; j_gene: TRBJ2-1; v_gene: TRBV5-4; CDR3aa: CASSLGGSGRSYNEQFF; CDR3nt: TGTGCCAGCAGCTTGGGTGGTAGCGGGAGATCCTACAATGAGCAGTTCTTC
abundance: .; d_gene: TRBD1; len: 12; j_gene: TRBJ2-5; v_gene: TRBV20-1; CDR3aa: CSVTRGKETQYF; CDR3nt: TGCAGTGTAACCAGGGGGAAAGAGACCCAGTACTTC
abundance: once; d_gene: .; len: 14; j_gene: TRBJ2-7; v_gene: TRBV20-1; CDR3aa: CSARTPGGMYEQYF; CDR3nt: TGCAGTGCTAGGACCCCAGGCGGGATGTACGAGCAGTACTTC
abundance: .; d_gene: .; len: 13; j_gene: TRBJ1-5; v_gene: TRBV6-1; CDR3aa: CASSHGSNQPQHF; CDR3nt: TGTGCCAGCAGTCACGGTAGCAATCAGCCCCAGCATTTT
abundance: .; d_gene: .; len: 16; j_gene: TRBJ2-4; v_gene: TRBV27; CDR3aa: CASSPRTGLAKNIQYF; CDR3nt: TGTGCCAGCAGTCCCCGGACTGGTCTAGCCAAAAACATTCAGTACTTC
abundance: .; d_gene: TRBD2; len: 14; j_gene: TRBJ2-1; v_gene: TRBV5-1; CDR3aa: CASSWASGDNEQFF; CDR3nt: TGCGCCAGCAGCTGGGCTAGCGGGGACAATGAGCAGTTCTTC
abundance: .; d_gene: .; len: 13; j_gene: TRBJ2-7; v_gene: TRBV7-3; CDR3aa: CASSLFRDYEQYF; CDR3nt: TGTGCCAGCAGCTTATTCAGGGACTACGAGCAGTACTTC
abundance: .; d_gene: .; len: 15; j_gene: TRBJ2-2; v_gene: TRBV6-4; CDR3aa: CARHTWDPNTGELFF; CDR3nt: TGTGCCAGGCATACGTGGGACCCGAACACCGGGGAGCTGTTTTTT
abundance: once; d_gene: .; len: 13; j_gene: TRBJ1-1; v_gene: TRBV6-4; CDR3aa: CACKGRMNTEAFF; CDR3nt: TGTGCCTGTAAAGGGAGAATGAACACTGAAGCTTTCTTT
abundance: .; d_gene: TRBD2; len: 17; j_gene: TRBJ2-7; v_gene: TRBV7-2; CDR3aa: CASSPGRLAGGGAKQYF; CDR3nt: TGTGCCAGCAGTCCGGGGCGGCTAGCGGGGGGAGGGGCGAAGCAGTACTTC
abundance: .; d_gene: TRBD1; len: 13; j_gene: TRBJ2-2; v_gene: TRBV2; CDR3aa: CASTGQGSGELFF; CDR3nt: TGTGCCAGCACGGGACAGGGCAGCGGGGAGCTGTTTTTT
abundance: .; d_gene: .; len: 12; j_gene: TRBJ1-2; v_gene: TRBV28; CDR3aa: CASSFGEHGYTF; CDR3nt: TGTGCCAGCAGTTTTGGAGAGCATGGCTACACCTTC
abundance: .; d_gene: .; len: 12; j_gene: TRBJ1-3; v_gene: TRBV29-1; CDR3aa: CSVTAGGNTIYF; CDR3nt: TGCAGCGTTACCGCCGGAGGAAACACCATATATTTT
abundance: few; d_gene: .; len: 13; j_gene: TRBJ1-5; v_gene: TRBV28; CDR3aa: CASSSPPNQPQHF; CDR3nt: TGTGCCAGCAGTTCCCCGCCAAATCAGCCCCAGCATTTT
abundance: .; d_gene: .; len: 15; j_gene: TRBJ1-1; v_gene: TRBV20-1; CDR3aa: CSARDARGYYTEAFF; CDR3nt: TGCAGTGCTAGAGACGCTCGGGGGTATTACACTGAAGCTTTCTTT
abundance: .; d_gene: TRBD1; len: 14; j_gene: TRBJ1-6; v_gene: TRBV28; CDR3aa: CASTKDRGDSPLHF; CDR3nt: TGTGCCAGCACCAAAGACAGGGGGGATTCACCCCTCCACTTT
abundance: few; d_gene: .; len: 12; j_gene: TRBJ2-5; v_gene: TRBV7-2; CDR3aa: CASSLGPETQYF; CDR3nt: TGTGCCAGCAGCTTAGGTCCAGAGACCCAGTACTTC
abundance: .; d_gene: .; len: 15; j_gene: TRBJ1-5; v_gene: TRBV27; CDR3aa: CASSLNDAWDQPQHF; CDR3nt: TGTGCCAGCAGTTTAAACGACGCTTGGGATCAGCCCCAGCATTTT
abundance: few; d_gene: TRBD2; len: 16; j_gene: TRBJ2-2; v_gene: TRBV20-1; CDR3aa: CSASVAGVSYTGELFF; CDR3nt: TGCAGTGCTAGTGTAGCGGGAGTGTCCTACACCGGGGAGCTGTTTTTT